This TCR beta chain is from a study of cytomegalovirus exposure and HLA in healthy donors. The donors gave bone marrow, and they were healthy. Germline loops: CDR1 MNHEY, CDR2 SMNVEV (reference sequence). V shed 1 base and J shed 3 bases, with 12 bases lying between them. CDR3 length: 15 amino acids. In the PCR, 60 Vbeta and 13 Jbeta primers were used. TCRdb's copy holds only in-frame clones and misses some; the assay was immunoSEQ multiplex PCR. Of around 160,000 clones listed, 65% to 85% are singletons. The chain combines TRBV27 with TRBJ1-1; D possibly corresponds to TRBD1 (6 bases). The sample consisted of PBMCs. This TCR came from a woman aged 40-49 years in good health and CMV-seropositive. The CDR3 DNA follows: TGTGCCAGCAGTTTATATGAAGGGGGTCACACTGAAGCTTTCTTT. Its protein is CASSLYEGGHTEAFF.